This TCR beta chain was profiled in a study of blood T cell repertoires in COVID-19. About the study: The origin of the acute and convalescent COVID-19 samples was the United States, Italy and Spain. T cells, B-cell-depleted T cells, or PBMCs supplied cDNA or gDNA.

Per the authors' pipeline: Reference gene primer amplification yielded estimated nucleated cell counts. Assay used: immunoSEQ multiplex PCR; TCRdb lists only in-frame clones, some missing. The V and J calls and clone size were taken over from that table, and D and trimming were inferred from the DNA. This table holds 65,000 to 80,000 clones, around 79% found once. In germline, CDR1 is SGHTA, CDR2 FQGTGA. The V and J ends lost 5 bases and 3 bases, in that order; junction bases with no gene match: 6. CDR3 length: 16 residues. This sequence joins TRBV7-3 and TRBJ1-6, with 8 bases fitting TRBD1. The origin of this receptor is a man aged 50 to 60 with acute or convalescent COVID-19. The sample taken for sequencing was peripheral blood. CDR3 nucleotide sequence: TGTGCCAGCAGCCTCGGGACAGGAGACTATAATTCACCCCTCCACTTT. It encodes CASSLGTGDYNSPLHF. Based on the CDR3 plus reference TRBV7-3 and TRBJ1-6, the full variable domain is GAGVSQTPSNKVTEKGKYVELRCDPISGHTALYWYRQSLGQGPEFLIYFQGTGAADDSGLPNDRFFAVRPEGSVSTLKIQRTERGDSAVYLCASSLGTGDYNSPLHFGNGTRLTVT.